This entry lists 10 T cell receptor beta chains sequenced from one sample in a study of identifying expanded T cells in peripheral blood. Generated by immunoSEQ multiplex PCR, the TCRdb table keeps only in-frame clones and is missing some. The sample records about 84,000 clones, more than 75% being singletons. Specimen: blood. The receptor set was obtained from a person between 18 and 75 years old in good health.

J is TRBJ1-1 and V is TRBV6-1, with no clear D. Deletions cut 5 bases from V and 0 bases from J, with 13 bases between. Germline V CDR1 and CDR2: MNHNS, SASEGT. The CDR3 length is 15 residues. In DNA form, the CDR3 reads TGTGCCAGCAGTAACTACCCACTTATGAACACTGAAGCTTTCTTT. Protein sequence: CASSNYPLMNTEAFF.

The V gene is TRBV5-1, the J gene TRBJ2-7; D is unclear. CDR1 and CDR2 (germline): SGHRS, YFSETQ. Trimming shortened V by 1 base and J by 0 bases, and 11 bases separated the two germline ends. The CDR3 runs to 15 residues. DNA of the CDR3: TGCGCCAGCAGCTTGTTGGTACCGTTCTCCTACGAGCAGTACTTC. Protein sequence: CASSLLVPFSYEQYF.

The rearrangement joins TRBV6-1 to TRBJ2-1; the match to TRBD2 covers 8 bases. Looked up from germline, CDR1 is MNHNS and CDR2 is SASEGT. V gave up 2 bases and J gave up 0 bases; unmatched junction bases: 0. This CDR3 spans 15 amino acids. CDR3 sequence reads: CASSELAGSYNEQFF. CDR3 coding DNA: TGTGCCAGCAGTGAACTAGCGGGCTCCTACAATGAGCAGTTCTTC.

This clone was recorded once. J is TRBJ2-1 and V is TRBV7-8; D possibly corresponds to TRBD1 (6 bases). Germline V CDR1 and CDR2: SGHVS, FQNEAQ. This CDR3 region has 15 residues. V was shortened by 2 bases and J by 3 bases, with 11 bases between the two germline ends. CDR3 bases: TGTGCCAGCAGCTTAAGACAGGCTCGCTACAATGAGCAGTTCTTC. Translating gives CASSLRQARYNEQFF.

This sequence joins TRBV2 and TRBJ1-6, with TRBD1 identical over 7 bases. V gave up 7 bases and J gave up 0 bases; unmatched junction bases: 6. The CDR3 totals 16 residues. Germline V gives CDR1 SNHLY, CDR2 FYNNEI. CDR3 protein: CASIPGGNSYNSPLHF. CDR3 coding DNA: TGTGCCAGCATTCCAGGGGGGAACTCCTATAATTCACCCCTCCACTTT.

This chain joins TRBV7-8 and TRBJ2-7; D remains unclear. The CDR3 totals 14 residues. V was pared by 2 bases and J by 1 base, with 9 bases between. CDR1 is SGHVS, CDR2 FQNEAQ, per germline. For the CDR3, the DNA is TGTGCCAGCAGCTTATTCGGCGTATCCTACGAGCAGTACTTC. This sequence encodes CASSLFGVSYEQYF.

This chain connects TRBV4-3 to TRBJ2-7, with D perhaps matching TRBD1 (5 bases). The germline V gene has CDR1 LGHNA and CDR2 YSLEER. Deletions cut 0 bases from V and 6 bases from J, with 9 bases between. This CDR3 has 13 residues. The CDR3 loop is CASSQDSGREQYF. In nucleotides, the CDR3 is TGCGCCAGCAGCCAAGATTCAGGGCGCGAGCAGTACTTC.

Here the CDR3 reads CAWSTGVNEQFF. The CDR3 bases are TGTGCCTGGAGTACAGGGGTAAATGAGCAGTTCTTC. The chain uses TRBV30 and TRBJ2-1; 7 bases align to TRBD1. After removal of 2 bases from V and 7 bases from J, the junction contained 2 bases not matched to a gene. CDR1 GTSNPN and CDR2 SVGIG come from the germline V gene (reference sequence). The CDR3 totals 12 residues.

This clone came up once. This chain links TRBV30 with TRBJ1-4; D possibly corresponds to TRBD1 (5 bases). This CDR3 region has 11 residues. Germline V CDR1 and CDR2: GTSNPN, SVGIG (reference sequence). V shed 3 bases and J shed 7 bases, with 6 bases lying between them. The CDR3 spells CAWRGGEKLFF. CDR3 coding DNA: TGTGCCTGGAGGGGGGGTGAAAAACTGTTTTTT.

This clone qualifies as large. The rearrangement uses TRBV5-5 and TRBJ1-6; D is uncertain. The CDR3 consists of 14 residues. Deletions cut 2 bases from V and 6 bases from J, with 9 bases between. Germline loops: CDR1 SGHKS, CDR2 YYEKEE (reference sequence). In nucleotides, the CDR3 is TGTGCCAGCAGCTTATTCGACTTTAATTCACCCCTCCACTTT. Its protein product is CASSLFDFNSPLHF.